The 7 T cell receptor beta chains below were found in one sample sequenced in a study of blood T cell repertoires in COVID-19 (TCRdb year 2020). The method behind the library was the immunoSEQ multiplex PCR assay. The immuneACCESS repertoire file appears here via TCRdb, limited to in-frame rearrangements. These files lack a portion of the clones; in checked studies, under half of the deficit traces to unresolved V genes, and the cause of the others is not known. In this sample the table shows 30,000 to 35,000 clones, around 86% of which occur a single time. Together, the top ten hold over 12% of the sample. Material for sequencing was peripheral blood. The origin of the receptors is a man between 60 and 70 years old with active COVID-19.

This clone showed up just once. The CDR3 region is CARGRGSGRADTQYF. The CDR3 DNA reads as TGTGCCAGAGGTCGGGGTAGCGGGAGGGCAGATACGCAGTATTTT. V and J are TRBV5-3 and TRBJ2-3; TRBD2 agrees at 11 bases. TRBV5-3 belongs to the ORF category, with a function that is uncertain. V was clipped by 7 bases and J by 4 bases; unmatched bases: 8. There are 15 residues in the CDR3.

For this clone: One end of the junction does not line up with germline, which may come from a read error. The rearrangement links TRBV12-3 or TRBV12-4 to TRBJ2-3; D remains unclear. The CDR3 contains 11 residues. The CDR3: CFWPSTDTQYF. CDR3 nucleotide sequence: TGCTTCTGGCCCTCCACAGATACGCAGTATTTT.

J is TRBJ2-1 and V is TRBV29-1; TRBD2 aligns across 9 bases. CDR3 size: 15 residues. V lost 4 bases to trimming and J lost 9 bases; unmatched junction nucleotides: 13. Per germline, CDR1 SQVTM and CDR2 ANQGSEA. The CDR3 here is CSVVRVSGGSSEQFF. CDR3 nucleotides: TGCAGCGTTGTCCGTGTTAGCGGGGGTAGTAGTGAGCAGTTCTTC.

The chain is built from TRBV3-1 (or the pseudogene TRBV3-2) and TRBJ1-4; D might be TRBD1 (5 bases). The CDR3 is made up of 13 amino acids. Germline V gene lookup returns CDR1 LGHDT and CDR2 YNNKEL (reference sequence). Deletions cut 7 bases from V and 6 bases from J, with 12 bases between. The CDR3 reads CASTPGGDEKLFF. In nucleotides, the CDR3 is TGTGCCAGCACCCCCGGAGGGGATGAAAAACTGTTTTTT.

The table lists this clone with a count of one. The chain is built from TRBV9 and TRBJ1-1; maybe TRBD1 (6 bases). The ends were cut back, 4 bases at V and 1 base at J, with 11 bases in the middle. CDR1 SGDLS and CDR2 YYNGEE come from the germline V gene. The CDR3 spans 14 residues. This CDR3 is CASSTRDKNTEAFF. The CDR3 DNA reads TGTGCCAGCAGCACCCGGGACAAGAACACTGAAGCTTTCTTT.

The chain carries TRBV30 and TRBJ2-7; 7 nucleotides align to TRBD2. The CDR3 extends over 16 amino acids. Germline V CDR1 and CDR2: GTSNPN, SVGIG (reference sequence). V shed 0 bases, J shed 6 bases, and the junction held 14 bases outside the gene matches. CDR3 region: CAWSVLHLSRGSEQYF. DNA of the CDR3: TGTGCCTGGAGTGTACTGCATTTGTCACGCGGGAGCGAGCAGTACTTC.

The chain is built from TRBV18 and TRBJ1-3; D is unclear. The CDR3 has 13 residues. V lost 3 bases and J 0 bases, leaving 3 bases between the germline ends. Germline V lookup: CDR1 KGHSH, CDR2 LQKENI. This CDR3 reads CASSPASGNTIYF. In DNA form, the CDR3 reads TGTGCCAGCTCACCGGCCTCTGGAAACACCATATATTTT.